A single sample is the source of the 20 T cell receptor beta chains below, sequenced in a study of blood T cell repertoires in COVID-19. Sequenced by immunoSEQ multiplex PCR; TCRdb stores in-frame clones only, minus some. Among around 200,000 clones listed, under 85% were seen once. Sequencing input: peripheral blood. Receptor source: a woman of 80 years or more with acute or convalescent COVID-19.

The J gene is TRBJ1-6, the V gene TRBV18; D gene ambiguous. In germline, CDR1 is KGHSH, CDR2 LQKENI. The CDR3 runs to 13 residues. V was cut by 6 bases and J by 10 bases, with 13 bases left in between. The CDR3 protein is CASSREDRSPLHF. The CDR3 nucleotides read TGTGCCAGCTCGCGGGAGGATAGGTCACCCCTCCACTTT.

The chain is built from TRBV7-9 and TRBJ1-6; TRBD1 aligns across 7 bases. From germline, CDR1 is SEHNR and CDR2 FQNEAQ (reference sequence). V trimming: 5 bases; J trimming: 5 bases; junction bases outside the gene matches: 6. The CDR3 extends over 15 amino acids. DNA for the CDR3: TGTGCCAGCAGCCCAAGACAGGGAAATAATTCACCCCTCCACTTT. It is translated as CASSPRQGNNSPLHF.

The chain has TRBV6-5 and TRBJ1-2; TRBD1 matches 8 bases. The V gene's germline CDR1 is MNHEY and CDR2 SVGAGI. This CDR3 region has 12 residues. Germline trimming cut 11 bases from V and 6 bases from J; bases unmatched to any gene: 8. The CDR3 DNA sequence: TGTGCCGGCCGGACAGGGAGTCATGGCTACACCTTC. Its protein product is CAGRTGSHGYTF.

CDR3 DNA sequence: TGTGCCAGCAGCCAAGGGACAGGGAATGAGCAGTTCTTC. Its translation: CASSQGTGNEQFF. The rearrangement uses TRBV3-1 (or the pseudogene TRBV3-2) and TRBJ2-1; 8 nucleotides agree with TRBD1. Germline values: CDR1 LGHDT, CDR2 YNNKEL (reference sequence). This CDR3 has 13 amino acids. J was trimmed by 7 bases and V by 1 base; bases with no gene match: 0.

The chain combines TRBV3-1 (or the pseudogene TRBV3-2) with TRBJ2-3, with 8 bases identical to TRBD1. The V segment lost 4 bases and the J segment 3 bases; nucleotides outside the gene matches: 6. Germline assignment: CDR1 LGHDT and CDR2 YNNKEL (reference sequence). This CDR3 has 15 amino acids. The CDR3 coding sequence is TGTGCCAGCAGCCGTGGACAGGGATGGACAGATACGCAGTATTTT. It is translated as CASSRGQGWTDTQYF.

The rearrangement uses TRBV4-3 and TRBJ1-1; D perhaps matches TRBD1 (6 bases). Trimming pared 1 base from V and 5 bases from J, leaving 14 bases between. This CDR3 is 15 amino acids long. Germline CDR1 reads LGHNA; CDR2 reads YSLEER. This CDR3 reads CASSQVGRGRTEAFF. The CDR3 DNA is TGCGCCAGCAGCCAAGTAGGGAGGGGGAGGACTGAAGCTTTCTTT.

The V and J genes are TRBV5-6 and TRBJ1-4; D is ambiguous. This CDR3 spans 13 amino acids. V was clipped by 3 bases and J by 7 bases, with 10 bases between them. Germline values: CDR1 SGHDT, CDR2 YYEEEE. The CDR3 DNA is TGTGCCAGCAGCTGGTGGGGAGTTGAAAAACTGTTTTTT. Its translation is CASSWWGVEKLFF.

The CDR3 here is CSVEEGDLMKAFF. CDR3 DNA sequence: TGCAGCGTTGAAGAGGGAGACCTAATGAAGGCGTTCTTC. V gene TRBV29-1 combines with J gene TRBJ2-1; D may be TRBD2 (5 bases). CDR3 length equals 13 residues. Germline CDR1 SQVTM, CDR2 ANQGSEA. V was clipped by 0 bases and J by 15 bases, with 18 bases between them.

The CDR3: CASSLALGGWQPQHF. The CDR3 nucleotides are TGTGCCAGCAGCTTAGCGCTCGGGGGATGGCAGCCCCAGCATTTT. The chain combines TRBV7-2 with TRBJ1-5, with a tentative D call TRBD1 (5 bases). Germline-derived CDR1 and CDR2 are SGHTA and FQGNSA. Trimming stripped 0 bases from V and 7 bases from J, with 13 bases between. This CDR3 is built from 15 residues.

This clone was detected a few times. J is TRBJ2-7 and V is TRBV7-2, with D unclear. Germline CDR1 is SGHTA and CDR2 is FQGNSA. The CDR3 spans 14 residues. With 1 base removed from V and 2 bases from J, the gap between germline ends came to 9 bases. The CDR3 coding sequence is TGTGCCAGCAGCTTAGTTGGCGGAACCTACGAGCAGTACTTC. It translates to CASSLVGGTYEQYF.

The chain recombines TRBV7-9 with TRBJ1-1; D may be TRBD1 (6 bases). Germline CDR1 SEHNR, CDR2 FQNEAQ (reference sequence). V was shortened by 2 bases and J by 3 bases, with 10 bases between the two germline ends. The CDR3 is 14 residues long. The CDR3 DNA reads TGTGCCAGCAGCTTACCAGGACAGTACACTGAAGCTTTCTTT. Encoded protein: CASSLPGQYTEAFF.

This clone occurred once. This chain connects TRBV3-1 (or the pseudogene TRBV3-2) to TRBJ2-3, with D perhaps TRBD2 (6 bases). The CDR3 runs 14 residues. Trimming removed 1 base from V and 2 bases from J, with 7 bases in between. Germline CDR1 is LGHDT and CDR2 is YNNKEL (reference sequence). CDR3 bases: TGTGCCAGCAGCCAAGGCGGGGCCACAGATACGCAGTATTTT. It codes for CASSQGGATDTQYF.

The CDR3 region is CASMGQGTLQETQYF. The CDR3, as DNA: TGTGCCAGCATGGGACAGGGGACCCTCCAAGAGACCCAGTACTTC. The genes are TRBV27 and TRBJ2-5; TRBD1 matches 10 bases. With V trimmed by 7 bases and J by 1 base, 6 bases remained unmatched. This CDR3 has 15 residues. Germline V gives CDR1 MNHEY, CDR2 SMNVEV (reference sequence).

The V and J genes are TRBV2 and TRBJ1-4; 7 bases are a match to TRBD1. Germline CDR1 reads SNHLY; CDR2 reads FYNNEI. Losses at the gene ends were 5 bases for V and 0 bases for J; bases not matched to a gene: 6. This CDR3 is 16 amino acids long. DNA of the CDR3: TGTGCCAGCAGTTCCGGGACAGCCGCAACTAATGAAAAACTGTTTTTT. It yields the protein CASSSGTAATNEKLFF.

This clone appeared many times. The rearrangement joins TRBV9 to TRBJ2-1, with D possibly being TRBD1 (5 bases). Per the germline V gene, CDR1 is SGDLS and CDR2 is YYNGEE. Trimming removed 3 bases at V and 2 bases at J, with 18 bases between. The CDR3 extends over 17 amino acids. The CDR3 loop is CASSDNRGGSAYNEQFF. The CDR3, as DNA: TGTGCCAGCAGCGACAATAGGGGCGGTTCGGCCTACAATGAGCAGTTCTTC.

V usage is TRBV5-1 and J usage is TRBJ1-2, with TRBD1 matching over 10 bases. Losses at the gene ends were 7 bases for V and 4 bases for J; bases not matched to a gene: 7. The germline gives CDR1 SGHRS, CDR2 YFSETQ. The length of the CDR3 is 14 residues. Here the CDR3 DNA reads TGCGCCAGCGGTTCCGGGACAGGGGTCTATGGCTACACCTTC. Amino acids: CASGSGTGVYGYTF.

The rearrangement uses TRBV19 and TRBJ2-3, with 11 bases identical to TRBD1. The germline gives CDR1 LNHDA, CDR2 SQIVND (reference sequence). This CDR3 has 15 residues. Trimming cost V 1 base and J 6 bases; bases outside gene matches: 3. The CDR3 here is CASSIGTGGMDTQYF. CDR3 nucleotides: TGTGCCAGTAGTATAGGGACAGGGGGCATGGATACGCAGTATTTT.

The J gene is TRBJ2-2, the V gene TRBV3-1 (or the pseudogene TRBV3-2); 7 bases fit TRBD2. CDR3 length: 15 residues. J lost 0 bases, V lost 6 bases, and 4 bases had no gene match. The V gene's germline CDR1 is LGHDT and CDR2 YNNKEL (reference sequence). CDR3 residues: CASRTGTTNTGELFF. For the CDR3, the DNA is TGTGCCAGCAGGACCGGGACTACGAACACCGGGGAGCTGTTTTTT.

The chain recombines TRBV27 with TRBJ1-2; 9 bases fit TRBD1. The CDR3 length is 14 residues. Looked up from germline, CDR1 is MNHEY and CDR2 is SMNVEV (reference sequence). V lost 3 bases, J lost 8 bases, and 7 bases stayed unmatched. CDR3 loop: CASSFGDRVGGYTF. The CDR3, as DNA: TGTGCCAGCAGTTTTGGGGACAGGGTCGGCGGCTACACCTTC.

Written as DNA, the CDR3 is TGTGCCAGCAGTTTAGCGGCAGGCTACGAGCAGTACTTC. Its protein product is CASSLAAGYEQYF. This chain joins TRBV12-3 or TRBV12-4 and TRBJ2-7; D call uncertain. The length of the CDR3 is 13 residues. The ends were cut back, 0 bases at V and 3 bases at J, with 6 bases in the middle.